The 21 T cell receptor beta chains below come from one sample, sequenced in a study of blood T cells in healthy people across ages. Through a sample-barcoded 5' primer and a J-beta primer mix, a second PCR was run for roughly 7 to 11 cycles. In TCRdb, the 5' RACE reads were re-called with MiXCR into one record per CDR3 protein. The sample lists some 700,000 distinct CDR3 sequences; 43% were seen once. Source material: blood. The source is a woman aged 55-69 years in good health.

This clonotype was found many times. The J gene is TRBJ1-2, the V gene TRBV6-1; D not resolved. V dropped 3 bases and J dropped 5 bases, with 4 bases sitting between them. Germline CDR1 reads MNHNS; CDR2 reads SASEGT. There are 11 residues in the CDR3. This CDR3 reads CASSEEYGYTF. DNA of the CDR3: TGTGCCAGCAGTGAGGAGTATGGCTACACCTTC.

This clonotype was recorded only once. CDR3 DNA sequence: TGTGCCATCAGTGACCCAGGGAGAAATGCTATCTACAATGAGCAGTTCTTC. Translating gives CAISDPGRNAIYNEQFF. This chain links TRBV10-3 with TRBJ2-1, with D tentatively TRBD1 or TRBD2 (5 bases each). Trimming pared 3 bases from V and 3 bases from J, leaving 18 bases between. CDR1 ENHRY and CDR2 SYGVKD come from the germline V gene. The CDR3 runs to 17 residues.

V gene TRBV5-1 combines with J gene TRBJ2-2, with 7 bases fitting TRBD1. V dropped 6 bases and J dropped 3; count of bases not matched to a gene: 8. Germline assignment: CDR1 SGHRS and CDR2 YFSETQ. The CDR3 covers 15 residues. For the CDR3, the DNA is TGCGCCAGCAACCCCGGACAGGAATACACCGGGGAGCTGTTTTTT. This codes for CASNPGQEYTGELFF. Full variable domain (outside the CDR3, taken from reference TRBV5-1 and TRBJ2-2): KAGVTQTPRYLIKTRGQQVTLSCSPISGHRSVSWYQQTPGQGLQFLFEYFSETQRNKGNFPGRFSGRQFSNSRSEMNVSTLELGDSALYLCASNPGQEYTGELFFGEGSRLTVL.

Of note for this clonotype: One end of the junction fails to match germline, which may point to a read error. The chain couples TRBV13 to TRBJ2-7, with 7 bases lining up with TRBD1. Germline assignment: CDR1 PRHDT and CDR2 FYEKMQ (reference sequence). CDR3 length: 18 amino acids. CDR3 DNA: TGTACCAGCAGCCCTAGACCCGGCCGGGACAGCACATCCTACGAGCAGTACTTC. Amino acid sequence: CTSSPRPGRDSTSYEQYF.

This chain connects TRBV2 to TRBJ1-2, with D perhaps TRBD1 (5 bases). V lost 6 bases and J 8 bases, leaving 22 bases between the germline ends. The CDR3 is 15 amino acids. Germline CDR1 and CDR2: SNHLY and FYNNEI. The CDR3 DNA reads TGTGCCAGCAGCGGTACCCGGGGCACCAAAAAAGGCTACACCTTC. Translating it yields CASSGTRGTKKGYTF.

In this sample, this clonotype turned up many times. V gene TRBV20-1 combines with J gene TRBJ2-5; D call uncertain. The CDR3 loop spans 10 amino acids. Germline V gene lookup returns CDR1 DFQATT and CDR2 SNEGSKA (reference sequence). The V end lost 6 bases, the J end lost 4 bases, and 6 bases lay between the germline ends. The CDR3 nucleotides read TGCAGTGCCCAGTTAGAGACCCAGTACTTC. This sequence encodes CSAQLETQYF.

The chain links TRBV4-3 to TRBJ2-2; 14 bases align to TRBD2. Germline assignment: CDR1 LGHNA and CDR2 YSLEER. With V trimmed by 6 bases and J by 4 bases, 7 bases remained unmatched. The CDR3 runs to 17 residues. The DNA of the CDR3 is TGCGCCAGCAGTCAGACTAGCGGGAGGGCCCTCACCGGGGAGCTGTTTTTT. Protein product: CASSQTSGRALTGELFF.

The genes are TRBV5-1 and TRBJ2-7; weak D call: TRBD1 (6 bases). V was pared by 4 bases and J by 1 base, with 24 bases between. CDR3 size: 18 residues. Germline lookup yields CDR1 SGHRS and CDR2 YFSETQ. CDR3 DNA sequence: TGCGCCAGCAGCATCAAGACAGGCTTTTATTTTCGGTCCTACGAGCAGTACTTC. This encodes CASSIKTGFYFRSYEQYF.

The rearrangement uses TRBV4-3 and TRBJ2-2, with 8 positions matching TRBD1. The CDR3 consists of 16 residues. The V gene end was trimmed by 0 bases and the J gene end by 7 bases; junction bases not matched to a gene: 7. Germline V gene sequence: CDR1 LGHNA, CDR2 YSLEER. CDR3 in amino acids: CASSQEPTGGHGELFF. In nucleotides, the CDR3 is TGCGCCAGCAGCCAAGAACCCACAGGGGGGCACGGGGAGCTGTTTTTT.

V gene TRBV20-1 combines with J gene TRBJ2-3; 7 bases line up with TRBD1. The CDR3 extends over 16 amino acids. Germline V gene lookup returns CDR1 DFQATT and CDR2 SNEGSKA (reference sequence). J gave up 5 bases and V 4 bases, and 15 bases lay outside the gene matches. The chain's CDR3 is CSATSKGQRVGDTQYF. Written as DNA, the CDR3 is TGCAGTGCTACCTCCAAGGGACAGCGCGTCGGAGATACGCAGTATTTT.

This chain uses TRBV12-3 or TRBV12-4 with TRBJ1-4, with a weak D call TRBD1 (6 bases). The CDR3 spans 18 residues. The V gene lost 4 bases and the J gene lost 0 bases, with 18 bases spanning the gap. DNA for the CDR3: TGTGCCAGCAGTTCCGGACAGTCCTTTCCCGCAACTAATGAAAAACTGTTTTTT. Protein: CASSSGQSFPATNEKLFF.

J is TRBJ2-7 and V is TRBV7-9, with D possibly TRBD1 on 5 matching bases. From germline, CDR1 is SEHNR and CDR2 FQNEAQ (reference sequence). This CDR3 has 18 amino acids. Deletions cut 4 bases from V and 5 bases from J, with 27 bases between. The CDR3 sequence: CASSSPRGGPGKGNEQYF. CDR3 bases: TGTGCCAGCAGCTCGCCTAGGGGCGGACCAGGGAAAGGCAACGAGCAGTACTTC.

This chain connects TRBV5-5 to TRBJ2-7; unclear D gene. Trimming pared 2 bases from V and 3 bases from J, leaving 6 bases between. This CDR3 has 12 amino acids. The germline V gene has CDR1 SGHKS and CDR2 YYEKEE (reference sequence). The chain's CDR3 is CASSFADYEQYF. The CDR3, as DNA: TGTGCCAGCAGCTTTGCCGACTACGAGCAGTACTTC.

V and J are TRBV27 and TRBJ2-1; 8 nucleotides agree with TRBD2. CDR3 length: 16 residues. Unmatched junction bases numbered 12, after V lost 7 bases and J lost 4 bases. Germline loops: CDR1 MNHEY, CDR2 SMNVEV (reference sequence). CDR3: CASTVTGGGWYNEQFF. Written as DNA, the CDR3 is TGTGCCAGCACCGTAACCGGGGGGGGATGGTACAATGAGCAGTTCTTC.

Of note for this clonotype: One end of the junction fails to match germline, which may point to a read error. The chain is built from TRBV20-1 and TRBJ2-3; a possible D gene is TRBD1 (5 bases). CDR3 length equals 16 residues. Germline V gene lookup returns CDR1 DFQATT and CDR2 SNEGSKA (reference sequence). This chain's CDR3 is CSANGQLRLSTGTQYF. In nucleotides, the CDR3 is TGCAGTGCTAACGGCCAGCTGAGGCTTAGCACAGGTACGCAGTATTTT.

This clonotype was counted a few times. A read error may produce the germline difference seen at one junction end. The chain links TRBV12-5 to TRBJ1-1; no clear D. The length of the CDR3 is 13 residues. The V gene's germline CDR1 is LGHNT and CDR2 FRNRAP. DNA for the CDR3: TGTGCTAGTGGTGTGGTAGACCCCCCGGAAGCTTTCTTT. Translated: CASGVVDPPEAFF.

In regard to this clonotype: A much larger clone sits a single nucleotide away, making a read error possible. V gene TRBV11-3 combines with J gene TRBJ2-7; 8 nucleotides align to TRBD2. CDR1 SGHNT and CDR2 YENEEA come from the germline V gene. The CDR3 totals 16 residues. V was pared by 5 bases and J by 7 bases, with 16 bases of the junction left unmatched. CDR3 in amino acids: CASSRSGTLSYNEQYF. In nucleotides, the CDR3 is TGTGCCAGCAGCCGTAGCGGGACGCTGTCCTACAATGAGCAGTACTTC. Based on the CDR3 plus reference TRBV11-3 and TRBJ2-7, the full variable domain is EAGVVQSPRYKIIEKKQPVAFWCNPISGHNTLYWYLQNLGQGPELLIRYENEEAVDDSQLPKDRFSAERLKGVDSTLKIQPAELGDSAVYLCASSRSGTLSYNEQYFGPGTRLTVT.

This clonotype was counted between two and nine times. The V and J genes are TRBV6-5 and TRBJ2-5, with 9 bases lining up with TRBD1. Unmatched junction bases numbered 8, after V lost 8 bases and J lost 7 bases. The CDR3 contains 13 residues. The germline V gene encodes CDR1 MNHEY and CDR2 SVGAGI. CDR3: CASSGTGSGTQYF. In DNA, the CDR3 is TGTGCCAGCTCCGGGACAGGGTCCGGGACCCAGTACTTC.

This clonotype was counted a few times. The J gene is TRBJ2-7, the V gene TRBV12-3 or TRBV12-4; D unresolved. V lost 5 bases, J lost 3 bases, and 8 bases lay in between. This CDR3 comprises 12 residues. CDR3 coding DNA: TGTGCCAGCAGTCCCACTCTCTACGAGCAGTACTTC. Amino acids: CASSPTLYEQYF.

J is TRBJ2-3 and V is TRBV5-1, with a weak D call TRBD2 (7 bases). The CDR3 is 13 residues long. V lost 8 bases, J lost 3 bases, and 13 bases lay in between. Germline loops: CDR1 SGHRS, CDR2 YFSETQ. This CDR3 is CASWGGRTDTQYF. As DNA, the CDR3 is TGCGCCAGTTGGGGGGGGCGAACAGATACGCAGTATTTT. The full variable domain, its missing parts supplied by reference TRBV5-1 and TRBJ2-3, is KAGVTQTPRYLIKTRGQQVTLSCSPISGHRSVSWYQQTPGQGLQFLFEYFSETQRNKGNFPGRFSGRQFSNSRSEMNVSTLELGDSALYLCASWGGRTDTQYFGPGTRLTVL.

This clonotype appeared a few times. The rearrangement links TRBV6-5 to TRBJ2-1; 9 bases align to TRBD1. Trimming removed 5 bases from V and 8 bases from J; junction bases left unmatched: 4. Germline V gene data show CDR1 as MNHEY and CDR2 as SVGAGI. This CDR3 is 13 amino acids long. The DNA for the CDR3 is TGTGCCAGCAGTCGCCGGACAGGGGATGAGCAGTTCTTC. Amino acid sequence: CASSRRTGDEQFF.